The T cell receptor (beta chain) under discussion was sequenced for a study of blood T cells in healthy people across ages. General study results and limits: Any conclusive comparison of naive versus antigen-experienced cells was prevented by using unsorted PBMCs.

Each sample used at least 6 million PBMCs. At least 5.5 micrograms of total RNA were extracted per sample. V gave up 5 bases and J gave up 7 bases; unmatched junction bases: 3. Germline V gives CDR1 SGHTA, CDR2 FQGNSA. The CDR3 is 14 amino acids. As to this clonotype: Its antigen remains unknown.

A sample-barcoded 5' primer and a J-beta primer mix were used in a second PCR of roughly 7 to 11 cycles. From the 5' RACE reads, TCRdb called clonotypes with MiXCR, one entry per CDR3 protein. This table holds fewer than 700,000 distinct CDR3 sequences, 40% to 45% found once. This TCR came from a man of 80 years or more in good health. The sequenced material came from blood. V and J are TRBV7-2 and TRBJ1-6; 9 bases fit TRBD1. CDR3 amino acids: CASSRGQGNSPLHF. The CDR3 DNA is TGTGCCAGCAGCAGGGGACAGGGAAATTCACCCCTCCACTTT.